This paragraph reports one TCR beta chain. The data stem from a study of cytotoxic CD8 clonotypes in ibrutinib-treated CLL. Profiled with immunoSEQ multiplex PCR; TCRdb holds only in-frame clones, not every one. The sample holds 33,000 or so clones, nearly 50% seen once. The CDR3 totals 17 residues. CDR1 and CDR2 from the germline V gene are ENHRY and SYGVKD. J lost 4 bases, V lost 10 bases, and 19 bases had no gene match. Material: PBMCs, obtained before ibrutinib treatment. The chain uses TRBV10-3 and TRBJ2-3; 8 nucleotides match TRBD2. The TCR was taken from a human donor with chronic lymphocytic leukemia. The CDR3: CATWGTRGGLMADTQYF. The DNA of the CDR3 is TGTGCCACGTGGGGAACCCGGGGGGGCCTTATGGCAGATACGCAGTATTTT.